This entry is about one T cell receptor beta chain. The antigen is not known. These data originate in a study of T cells after yellow fever vaccination. Study-wide points: Repertoires sorted by FACS could include abundant clonotypes that are contaminants from the bulk population. Post-booster repertoires contained most primary-vaccination clones again (around 97% CD4, 85% to 90% CD8).

CDR1 and CDR2 from the germline V gene are LGHNA and YSLEER. J gave up 3 bases and V 2 bases, and 2 bases lay outside the gene matches. The CDR3 sequence is 15 residues long. Researchers made TCR cDNA using 5'RACE template switching, and this step added a universal primer site and UMIs. Each CDR3 protein gets one entry after TCRdb re-called the 5' RACE reads with MiXCR. The sample shows about 430,000 distinct CDR3 sequences, under 20% of them seen only once. This TCR was recovered from a man between 18 and 29 years old who received the YFV17D yellow fever vaccine. The chain recombines TRBV4-3 with TRBJ1-5; 9 nucleotides match TRBD1. The sequencing here drew on PBMCs, taken before the yellow fever booster vaccination. The CDR3 DNA sequence: TGCGCCAGCAGCCAAAGACAGGGGGTCAATCAGCCCCAGCATTTT. Amino acid sequence: CASSQRQGVNQPQHF.